This TCR beta chain was identified in a study of cytomegalovirus exposure and HLA in healthy donors. Across the study: T cells numbering about 180 million yielded approximately 120 million unique TCR beta sequences in an earlier analysis.

The PCR had 60 Vbeta and 13 Jbeta primers. Here immunoSEQ multiplex PCR was the method, and the copy in TCRdb shows in-frame clones only, minus some. The sample carries fewer than 250,000 clones, around 80% recorded once. The CDR3 is made up of 15 amino acids. Germline V gives CDR1 GTSNPN, CDR2 SVGIG (reference sequence). Trimming cost V 0 bases and J 4 bases, with 13 bases left between them. Sequenced material: PBMCs. The origin of this receptor is a man between 18 and 29 years old in good health and CMV-seronegative. The chain combines TRBV30 with TRBJ1-3; D is undetermined. CDR3 amino acids: CAWSVGGLWGNTIYF. The CDR3 DNA sequence: TGTGCCTGGAGTGTAGGCGGGCTCTGGGGAAACACCATATATTTT.